The clone carrying this T cell receptor beta chain was observed a handful of times. Individual cDNA molecules each received unique molecular identifiers attached to them. TCRdb fed the 5' RACE reads into MiXCR, producing one record per CDR3 protein. The sample shows approximately 46,000 distinct CDR3 sequences, around a quarter of them seen only once. With 8 bases removed from V and 0 bases from J, the gap between germline ends came to 12 bases. Germline CDR1 MNHEY, CDR2 SMNVEV (reference sequence). The CDR3 totals 14 residues. These data belong to a study of early T cells in non-severe SARS-CoV-2 infection.

This sequence was found in an adult who was a healthcare worker with PCR-confirmed SARS-CoV-2 infection or an uninfected control (not recorded which). The chain carries TRBV27 and TRBJ2-3; TRBD1 might be the D (5 bases). The specimen comprised whole blood, sampled at baseline. The DNA of the CDR3 is TGTGCCAGCGGAGACAGCTCTAGCACAGATACGCAGTATTTT. This translates into CASGDSSSTDTQYF.